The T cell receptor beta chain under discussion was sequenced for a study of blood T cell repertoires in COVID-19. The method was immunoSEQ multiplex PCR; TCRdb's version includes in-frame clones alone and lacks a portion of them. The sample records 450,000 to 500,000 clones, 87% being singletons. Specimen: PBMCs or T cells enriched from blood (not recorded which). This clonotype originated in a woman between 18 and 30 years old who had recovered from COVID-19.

The CDR3 region is CASSPLGGHTEAFF. CDR3 DNA: TGCGCCAGCAGCCCCCTCGGAGGGCACACTGAAGCTTTCTTT. The V call is TRBV5-1, the J call TRBJ1-1; no reliable D call. This CDR3 contains 14 residues. The V end was cut by 4 bases, the J end by 3 bases, with 13 bases between. Germline V gives CDR1 SGHRS, CDR2 YFSETQ. The full variable domain, rest sourced from reference TRBV5-1 and TRBJ1-1, is KAGVTQTPRYLIKTRGQQVTLSCSPISGHRSVSWYQQTPGQGLQFLFEYFSETQRNKGNFPGRFSGRQFSNSRSEMNVSTLELGDSALYLCASSPLGGHTEAFFGQGTRLTVV.